The 30 T cell receptor beta chains below were found in one sample sequenced in a study of cytomegalovirus exposure and HLA in healthy donors (dated by TCRdb to between 2016 and 2019). Library method: the immunoSEQ multiplex PCR assay. The multiplex PCR relied on a mix of 60 forward primers for TCR Vbeta segments and 13 reverse primers for TCR Jbeta segments. In its TCRdb copy, this immuneACCESS table keeps in-frame sequences only and misses some clones. Where compared with another copy, unresolved V genes explain less than half of these, and the others have no known cause. A total of 200,000 to 250,000 clones appear in this sample, approximately 80% of them only once. In total, the top ten clones hold roughly 10% of the sample. Specimen: PBMCs. These receptor sequences come from a woman between 50 and 59 years old in good health and CMV-seropositive.

The gene calls are TRBV4-3 and TRBJ2-1, with 7 bases aligning to TRBD2. Germline V gene sequence: CDR1 LGHNA, CDR2 YSLEER. J was trimmed by 4 bases and V by 1 base; bases with no gene match: 4. This CDR3 is built from 15 residues. The CDR3 DNA follows: TGCGCCAGCAGCCAAGGTCCGGGGGGTTACAATGAGCAGTTCTTC. This encodes CASSQGPGGYNEQFF.

This rearrangement joins TRBV6-6 to TRBJ2-5, with D possibly being TRBD2 (6 bases). There are 16 residues in the CDR3. With 2 bases removed from V and 1 base from J, the gap between germline ends came to 14 bases. Germline CDR1 and CDR2: MNHNY and SVGAGI (reference sequence). In nucleotides, the CDR3 is TGTGCCAGCAGTTACGCCGGTAGCGGTTTCCAAGAGACCCAGTACTTC. As protein: CASSYAGSGFQETQYF.

This chain joins TRBV11-3 and TRBJ2-3, with D unclear. V dropped 1 base and J dropped 2 bases, with 10 bases sitting between them. Germline V CDR1 and CDR2: SGHNT, YENEEA. The CDR3 has 15 amino acids. CDR3 sequence reads: CASSLVAGNTDTQYF. CDR3 in DNA: TGTGCCAGCAGCTTAGTTGCAGGAAACACAGATACGCAGTATTTT.

The V gene is TRBV9, the J gene TRBJ2-3; 15 bases align to TRBD2. The V and J ends lost 2 bases and 2 bases, in that order; junction bases with no gene match: 12. The CDR3 loop spans 20 amino acids. Germline V lookup: CDR1 SGDLS, CDR2 YYNGEE. CDR3 nucleotides: TGTGCCAGCAGCGTGGCCCGGGGGACTAGCGGGGGGTCTTACACAGATACGCAGTATTTT. Amino acids: CASSVARGTSGGSYTDTQYF.

The J gene is TRBJ2-7, the V gene TRBV9; TRBD2 agrees at 9 bases. The germline CDR1 and CDR2 sequences are SGDLS and YYNGEE. This CDR3 spans 15 amino acids. The J segment lost 3 bases and the V segment lost 0 bases, leaving 4 bases of the junction unmatched. The CDR3 spells CASSVDGTSNYEQYF. The CDR3 coding sequence is TGTGCCAGCAGCGTAGACGGGACTAGCAACTACGAGCAGTACTTC.

This clone was found once. The J gene is TRBJ2-7, the V gene TRBV7-2; tentative D call: TRBD2 (6 bases). V was pared by 3 bases and J by 0 bases, with 18 bases between. The length of the CDR3 is 17 residues. The germline CDR1 and CDR2 sequences are SGHTA and FQGNSA. The CDR3 DNA is TGTGCCAGCAGCTTGGGATCATACCGGGAGAGCTCCTACGAGCAGTACTTC. This translates into CASSLGSYRESSYEQYF.

In its sample, this clone was seen once. The rearrangement uses TRBV6-1 and TRBJ1-1, with 7 bases fitting TRBD1. Trimming took 7 bases from V and 3 from J; bases not matched to a gene: 8. Germline V gives CDR1 MNHNS, CDR2 SASEGT. This CDR3 has 14 amino acids. Written as DNA, the CDR3 is TGTGCCAGCAATGTGCGCCAGGGGGACACTGAAGCTTTCTTT. Protein sequence: CASNVRQGDTEAFF.

The chain carries TRBV14 and TRBJ2-1; 10 bases map to TRBD1. CDR1 SGHDN and CDR2 FVKESK come from the germline V gene. The CDR3 extends over 16 amino acids. J was trimmed by 6 bases and V by 2 bases; bases with no gene match: 7. In nucleotides, the CDR3 is TGTGCCAGCAGCCAACTGACAGGGGGCAGAGGCAATGAGCAGTTCTTC. It is translated as CASSQLTGGRGNEQFF.

This clone appeared a single time. V gene TRBV4-1 combines with J gene TRBJ2-7; 7 bases map to TRBD1. Germline V gene data show CDR1 as MGHRA and CDR2 as YSYEKL. The CDR3 totals 16 residues. The V gene end was trimmed by 3 bases and the J gene end by 5 bases; junction bases not matched to a gene: 13. CDR3 loop: CASSHPPSQGVNEQYF. CDR3 nucleotides: TGCGCCAGCAGCCACCCGCCTTCCCAGGGGGTCAACGAGCAGTACTTC.

V gene TRBV2 combines with J gene TRBJ1-6; possible D gene TRBD1, 5 bases. CDR3 length: 15 residues. Germline V CDR1 and CDR2: SNHLY, FYNNEI. The V end lost 7 bases, the J end lost 7 bases, and 17 bases lay between the germline ends. CDR3 coding DNA: TGTGCCAGCACCGCCTTATCGGGGGGGAATTCACCCCTCCACTTT. Protein sequence: CASTALSGGNSPLHF.

The J gene is TRBJ2-7, the V gene TRBV5-1; perhaps TRBD2 as D (6 bases). Germline V lookup: CDR1 SGHRS, CDR2 YFSETQ. V lost 1 base to trimming and J lost 3 bases, with 11 bases between them. The CDR3 runs to 14 residues. The CDR3 nucleotides are TGCGCCAGCAGCTTGACCCGGGGGAACTACGAGCAGTACTTC. This translates into CASSLTRGNYEQYF.

The chain combines TRBV30 with TRBJ1-5, with 8 nucleotides matching TRBD1. V shed 5 bases, J shed 4 bases, and the junction held 4 bases outside the gene matches. CDR1 and CDR2 (germline): GTSNPN, SVGIG (reference sequence). CDR3 length equals 13 residues. The CDR3 protein is CAWHTGGNQPQHF. In DNA, the CDR3 is TGTGCCTGGCATACAGGGGGAAATCAGCCCCAGCATTTT. Full variable domain (missing parts from reference TRBV30 and TRBJ1-5): SQTIHQWPATLVQPVGSPLSLECTVEGTSNPNLYWYRQAAGRGLQLLFYSVGIGQISSEVPQNLSASRPQDRQFILSSKKLLLSDSGFYLCAWHTGGNQPQHFGDGTRLSIL.

V and J are TRBV28 and TRBJ1-5, with D maybe TRBD1 (5 bases). Germline V CDR1 and CDR2: MDHEN, SYDVKM. Trimming took 7 bases from V and 5 from J, leaving 12 bases between them. This CDR3 comprises 13 residues. The CDR3 nucleotides read TGTGCCAGCACCCCGACAGTAGATCAGCCCCAGCATTTT. It specifies CASTPTVDQPQHF.

This clone was seen a few times. V gene TRBV4-3 combines with J gene TRBJ2-7, with D possibly TRBD2 on 7 matching bases. V was clipped by 0 bases and J by 0 bases, with 15 bases between them. The CDR3 has 17 residues. Germline V lookup: CDR1 LGHNA, CDR2 YSLEER. CDR3: CASSQDLGGQDSYEQYF. CDR3 bases: TGCGCCAGCAGCCAAGATTTGGGGGGGCAAGACTCCTACGAGCAGTACTTC.

The chain combines TRBV5-1 with TRBJ1-6; 9 positions agree with TRBD1. The V segment lost 5 bases and the J segment 6 bases; nucleotides outside the gene matches: 9. This CDR3 is built from 16 residues. Germline assignment: CDR1 SGHRS and CDR2 YFSETQ. In DNA form, the CDR3 reads TGCGCCAGCAGAAGGGGGACAGGGACCTCTAATTCACCCCTCCACTTT. It yields the protein CASRRGTGTSNSPLHF.

The rearrangement uses TRBV4-3 and TRBJ1-4, with D tentatively TRBD1 (6 bases). CDR1 and CDR2 from the germline V gene are LGHNA and YSLEER. This CDR3 has 16 amino acids. The ends were cut back, 1 base at V and 7 bases at J, with 16 bases in the middle. This chain's CDR3 is CASSQGSWGRSEKLFF. In DNA form, the CDR3 reads TGCGCCAGCAGCCAAGGATCGTGGGGGCGGAGTGAAAAACTGTTTTTT.

V usage is TRBV25-1 and J usage is TRBJ1-4; D not resolved. Germline lookup yields CDR1 MGHDK and CDR2 SYGVNS. This CDR3 is 12 amino acids long. V was cut by 6 bases and J by 13 bases, with 15 bases left in between. CDR3 protein: CASRFHEGRLFF. The CDR3 DNA reads TGTGCCAGCAGATTCCATGAGGGAAGACTGTTTTTT.

The chain recombines TRBV19 with TRBJ2-7; the match to TRBD1 covers 8 bases. The germline gives CDR1 LNHDA, CDR2 SQIVND (reference sequence). This CDR3 comprises 14 residues. V shed 4 bases and J 1 base; nucleotides not matched to a gene: 3. The CDR3 is CASSSGTGSYEQYF. CDR3 DNA sequence: TGTGCCAGTAGTAGTGGGACAGGATCCTACGAGCAGTACTTC. Full variable domain (rest looked up from reference TRBV19 and TRBJ2-7): DGGITQSPKYLFRKEGQNVTLSCEQNLNHDAMYWYRQDPGQGLRLIYYSQIVNDFQKGDIAEGYSVSREKKESFPLTVTSAQKNPTAFYLCASSSGTGSYEQYFGPGTRLTVT.

In this sample, this clone turned up a few times. This chain links TRBV4-3 with TRBJ2-7, with a possible D match to TRBD1 (5 bases). The CDR3 contains 14 residues. V was pared by 4 bases and J by 2 bases, with 12 bases between. The germline CDR1 and CDR2 sequences are LGHNA and YSLEER. CDR3 DNA sequence: TGCGCCAGCAGCCGCCGAACAGGCCCCTACGAGCAGTACTTC. This encodes CASSRRTGPYEQYF.

The chain recombines TRBV5-1 with TRBJ2-5, with D perhaps matching TRBD1 (6 bases). Germline V gene lookup returns CDR1 SGHRS and CDR2 YFSETQ. This CDR3 has 15 residues. V lost 0 bases and J lost 1, with 10 bases in between. The CDR3 spells CASSLVSGAQETQYF. CDR3 in DNA: TGCGCCAGCAGCTTGGTATCAGGGGCCCAAGAGACCCAGTACTTC.

The rearrangement joins TRBV19 to TRBJ1-5; D not certain. This CDR3 comprises 15 residues. V lost 4 bases, J lost 0 bases, and 10 bases lay in between. Germline CDR1 is LNHDA and CDR2 is SQIVND (reference sequence). CDR3 sequence reads: CASSKAGNSNQPQHF. For the CDR3, the DNA is TGTGCCAGTAGTAAGGCAGGTAATAGCAATCAGCCCCAGCATTTT.

This clone was seen a single time. The chain is built from TRBV5-4 and TRBJ2-2; 9 bases match TRBD2. Trimming cost V 2 bases and J 1 base; bases outside gene matches: 9. This CDR3 contains 18 residues. CDR1 is SGHNT and CDR2 is YYREEE in the germline V gene (reference sequence). In nucleotides, the CDR3 is TGTGCCAGCAGCTTAAAGAAATTTAGCGGGGGGAACACCGGGGAGCTGTTTTTT. Its protein is CASSLKKFSGGNTGELFF. Filled out from reference TRBV5-4 and TRBJ2-2, the complete variable domain reads ETGVTQSPTHLIKTRGQQVTLRCSSQSGHNTVSWYQQALGQGPQFIFQYYREEENGRGNFPPRFSGLQFPNYSSELNVNALELDDSALYLCASSLKKFSGGNTGELFFGEGSRLTVL.

The chain is built from TRBV5-4 and TRBJ1-1, with D perhaps TRBD1 (6 bases). V lost 3 bases to trimming and J lost 3 bases, with 12 bases between them. This CDR3 has 14 amino acids. Per the germline V gene, CDR1 is SGHNT and CDR2 is YYREEE (reference sequence). The CDR3 DNA sequence: TGTGCCAGCAGCTCCCTCCACAGGGACACTGAAGCTTTCTTT. This encodes CASSSLHRDTEAFF.

This chain connects TRBV7-9 to TRBJ1-3; D call uncertain. Germline V gene data show CDR1 as SEHNR and CDR2 as FQNEAQ (reference sequence). The CDR3 sequence is 13 residues long. V was cut by 7 bases and J by 7 bases, with 14 bases left in between. CDR3 sequence (DNA): TGTGCCAGCAACCTCGATCCTCGGAACACCATATATTTT. Its translation: CASNLDPRNTIYF. Full variable domain (remainder filled in from reference TRBV7-9 and TRBJ1-3): DTGVSQNPRHKITKRGQNVTFRCDPISEHNRLYWYRQTLGQGPEFLTYFQNEAQLEKSRLLSDRFSAERPKGSFSTLEIQRTEQGDSAMYLCASNLDPRNTIYFGEGSWLTVV.

This chain links TRBV6-1 with TRBJ1-2; TRBD1 matches at 10 bases. Germline V gives CDR1 MNHNS, CDR2 SASEGT. After removal of 1 base from V and 6 bases from J, the junction contained 8 bases not matched to a gene. The CDR3 is 16 amino acids. The chain's CDR3 is CASSEVWDRGRHGYTF. CDR3 coding DNA: TGTGCCAGCAGTGAAGTTTGGGACAGGGGTCGGCATGGCTACACCTTC.

In its sample, this clone was seen a few times. This sequence joins TRBV6-6 and TRBJ2-5; no reliable D call. CDR1 and CDR2 from the germline V gene are MNHNY and SVGAGI (reference sequence). There are 13 residues in the CDR3. The V end was cut by 4 bases, the J end by 0 bases, with 6 bases between. CDR3 DNA: TGTGCCAGCAGTTCAGTCTACCAAGAGACCCAGTACTTC. It translates to CASSSVYQETQYF.

The chain links TRBV9 to TRBJ1-6, with a possible D match to TRBD1 (6 bases). This CDR3 has 16 residues. Germline V gives CDR1 SGDLS, CDR2 YYNGEE. The ends were cut back, 7 bases at V and 10 bases at J, with 24 bases in the middle. The CDR3 region is CASASPPGQAASPLHF. For the CDR3, the DNA is TGTGCCAGCGCGTCTCCTCCGGGACAAGCGGCATCACCCCTCCACTTT.

This clone was picked up a small number of times. The genes are TRBV6-1 and TRBJ1-6; D unclear. Germline CDR1 MNHNS, CDR2 SASEGT. Trimming pared 4 bases from V and 9 bases from J, leaving 4 bases between. This CDR3 contains 11 residues. DNA for the CDR3: TGTGCCAGCAGTGGAGGTTCACCCCTCCACTTT. Its translation is CASSGGSPLHF.

This chain connects TRBV5-1 to TRBJ2-1; a possible D gene is TRBD2 (5 bases). The CDR3 is 16 residues long. Germline CDR1 and CDR2: SGHRS and YFSETQ. The V gene lost 0 bases and the J gene lost 3 bases, with 13 bases spanning the gap. The CDR3 bases are TGCGCCAGCAGCTTGGTTCTACTAGGTAGCTACAATGAGCAGTTCTTC. Amino acids: CASSLVLLGSYNEQFF.

The chain carries TRBV2 and TRBJ1-5; D remains unclear. This CDR3 is built from 12 residues. Per germline, CDR1 SNHLY and CDR2 FYNNEI. Between the trimmed V and J ends, which lost 7 bases and 9 bases, there was a span of 13 bases. The CDR3 protein is CASTGNRGPQHF. DNA for the CDR3: TGTGCCAGCACAGGCAATCGGGGGCCCCAGCATTTT.